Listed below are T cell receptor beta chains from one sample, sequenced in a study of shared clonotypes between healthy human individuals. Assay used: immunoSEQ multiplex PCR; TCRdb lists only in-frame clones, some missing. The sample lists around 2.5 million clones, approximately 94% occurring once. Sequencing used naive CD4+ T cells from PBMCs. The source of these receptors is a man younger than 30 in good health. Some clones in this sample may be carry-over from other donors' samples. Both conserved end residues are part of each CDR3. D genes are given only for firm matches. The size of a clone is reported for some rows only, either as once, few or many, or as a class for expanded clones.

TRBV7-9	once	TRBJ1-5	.	CASSLMMNRNQPQHF	TGTGCCAGCAGCTTAATGATGAACCGGAATCAGCCCCAGCATTTT
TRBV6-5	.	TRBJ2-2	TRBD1	CASTPGGRTGELFF	TGTGCCAGCACCCCAGGGGGCCGAACCGGGGAGCTGTTTTTT
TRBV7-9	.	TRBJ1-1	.	CASSLGQRAAGGTEAFF	TGTGCCAGCAGCTTAGGCCAGAGGGCTGCTGGGGGTACTGAAGCTTTCTTT
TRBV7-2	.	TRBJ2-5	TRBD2	CASRSTSAWETQYF	TGTGCCAGCAGATCTACTAGCGCTTGGGAGACCCAGTACTTC
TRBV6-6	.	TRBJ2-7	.	CASRTTRAGLYEQYF	TGTGCCAGCAGAACCACCCGTGCGGGGCTCTACGAGCAGTACTTC
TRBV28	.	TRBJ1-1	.	CASSLSFTSDGRNTEAFF	TGTGCCAGCAGTCTCTCTTTCACTTCGGACGGACGGAACACTGAAGCTTTCTTT
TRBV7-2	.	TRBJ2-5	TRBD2	CASSLVGGSTPETQYF	TGTGCCAGCAGCTTAGTGGGGGGGAGCACTCCGGAGACCCAGTACTTC
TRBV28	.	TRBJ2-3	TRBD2	CASSFLGLAGGSSTDTQYF	TGTGCCAGCAGTTTCTTGGGACTAGCGGGAGGCTCGAGCACAGATACGCAGTATTTT
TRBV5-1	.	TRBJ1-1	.	CASSPAPGPSTEAFF	TGCGCCAGCAGCCCTGCCCCCGGGCCTTCGACTGAAGCTTTCTTT
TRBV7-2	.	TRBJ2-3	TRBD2	CASSFTSGGPGTDTQYF	TGTGCCAGCAGCTTCACTAGCGGCGGACCCGGCACAGATACGCAGTATTTT
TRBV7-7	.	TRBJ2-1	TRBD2	CASSSGTSVNEQFF	TGTGCCAGCAGCTCCGGGACTAGTGTCAATGAGCAGTTCTTC
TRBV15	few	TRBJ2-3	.	CATSRGAELLNTDTQYF	TGTGCCACCAGCAGAGGGGCTGAACTTCTGAACACAGATACGCAGTATTTT
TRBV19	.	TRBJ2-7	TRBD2	CATTPLAGSSYEQYF	TGTGCCACTACCCCTCTAGCGGGCAGCTCCTACGAGCAGTACTTC
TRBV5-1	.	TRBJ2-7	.	CASSLVTQNPYEQYF	TGCGCCAGCAGCTTGGTGACCCAGAATCCCTACGAGCAGTACTTC
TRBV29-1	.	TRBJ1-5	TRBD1	CSAMTGGGNQPQHF	TGCAGCGCGATGACAGGGGGCGGCAATCAGCCCCAGCATTTT
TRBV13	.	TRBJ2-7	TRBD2	CASSRSRASSGRDIGHEQYF	TGTGCCAGCAGCCGATCCCGGGCGTCTAGCGGACGTGATATTGGGCACGAGCAGTACTTC
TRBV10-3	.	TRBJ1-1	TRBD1	CAISGGRDRLNTEAFF	TGTGCCATCAGTGGGGGCCGGGACAGGTTGAACACTGAAGCTTTCTTT
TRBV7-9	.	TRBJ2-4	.	CASSMTPSGYIQYF	TGTGCCAGCAGCATGACTCCCTCGGGTTACATTCAGTACTTC
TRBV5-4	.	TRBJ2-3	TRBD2	CASSRTSGTTDTQYF	TGTGCCAGCAGCAGGACTAGCGGGACGACAGATACGCAGTATTTT
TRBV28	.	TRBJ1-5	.	CASSPPGGRNQPQHF	TGTGCCAGCAGTCCCCCTGGGGGCCGCAATCAGCCCCAGCATTTT
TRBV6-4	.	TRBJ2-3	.	CASSTIYGDTQYF	TGTGCCAGCAGCACAATCTACGGGGATACGCAGTATTTT